Many counts were recorded for the clone carrying this TCR beta chain. TCR beta CDR3 regions were amplified from RNA. A first-round RT-PCR of the TCR CDR3 used the HTBI primer set. TCRdb reprocessed the multiplex PCR reads with MiXCR, giving one entry per CDR3 protein. Of about 380,000 distinct CDR3 sequences listed, about 15% are singletons. Trimming at V came to 5 bases and at J to 5 bases, leaving 8 bases not matched to a gene. Germline V CDR1 and CDR2: DFQATT, SNEGSKA (reference sequence). CDR3 length: 15 amino acids. This record belongs to a study of T cells in Graves' hyperthyroidism and ophthalmopathy. The study defined stable Graves' hyperthyroidism as no ophthalmopathy progression within 18 months. The hyperthyroidism was newly diagnosed and had lasted under 2 months; the patients were aged 18 to 65. Clinicians diagnosed patients from clinical symptoms, serum thyroxine and TRAb, thyroid ultrasound and orbital computed tomography.

The chain links TRBV20-1 to TRBJ2-3; 12 nucleotides agree with TRBD2. Input material: blood. The source is a woman aged 55-69 years with Graves' hyperthyroidism. The chain's CDR3 is CSAPPSGRAGDTQYF. The CDR3 bases are TGCAGTGCTCCCCCTAGCGGGAGGGCGGGAGATACGCAGTATTTT.